Below, 29 T cell receptor beta chains from the same sample are listed, as sequenced in a study of T cell repertoires in cytomegalovirus infection. These receptors have no known antigen. TCRdb re-analysed the reads in MiXCR, keeping a single row per CDR3 protein. This sample has roughly 180,000 distinct CDR3 sequences, with less than 25% found just once. This specimen consisted of CD8+ T cells from cultured PBMCs, obtained from culture after CMV antigen stimulation. All receptors derive from a human donor in good health (CMV status not recorded). Some clones in this sample may be carry-over from other donors' samples.

This clonotype occurred a few times. The chain couples TRBV6-2 or TRBV6-3 to TRBJ1-1; the match to TRBD1 covers 12 bases. Germline CDR1 MNHEY, CDR2 SVGEGT. The CDR3 has 18 amino acids. The trim removed 3 bases at V and 2 bases at J, leaving 10 bases unmatched. The DNA for the CDR3 is TGTGCCAGCAGTTATCGTCCGATTGGGACAGGGGGCAACACTGAAGCTTTCTTT. Translating gives CASSYRPIGTGGNTEAFF.

This chain links TRBV7-8 with TRBJ2-2; 10 bases map to TRBD1. The germline V gene has CDR1 SGHVS and CDR2 FQNEAQ. The CDR3 has 15 residues. With V trimmed by 6 bases and J by 4 bases, 5 bases remained unmatched. The CDR3 loop reads CASSSTGGFTGELFF. CDR3 coding DNA: TGTGCCAGCAGTTCGACAGGGGGCTTCACCGGGGAGCTGTTTTTT.

This clonotype has more than one count but fewer than ten. The chain recombines TRBV4-1 with TRBJ1-2; 7 positions match TRBD1. Per the germline V gene, CDR1 is MGHRA and CDR2 is YSYEKL. The CDR3 is 15 residues long. V trimming: 4 bases; J trimming: 2 bases; junction bases outside the gene matches: 7. For the CDR3, the DNA is TGCGCCAGCAGCCCCCGAAGACAGGGCAACTATGGCTACACCTTC. This sequence encodes CASSPRRQGNYGYTF.

This clonotype was detected ten times or more. The V and J genes are TRBV7-2 and TRBJ2-3; TRBD2 aligns across 12 bases. Germline trimming cut 5 bases from V and 4 bases from J; bases unmatched to any gene: 4. The V gene's germline CDR1 is SGHTA and CDR2 FQGNSA. The CDR3 has 15 amino acids. This CDR3 is CASSPSGGVADTQYF. CDR3 DNA: TGTGCCAGCAGCCCTAGCGGGGGGGTGGCAGATACGCAGTATTTT.

V is TRBV7-2 and J is TRBJ2-7, with D unresolved. The CDR3 consists of 12 residues. V was pared by 5 bases and J by 4 bases, with 9 bases between. The germline V gene has CDR1 SGHTA and CDR2 FQGNSA. CDR3 region: CASSPPGYEQYF. The CDR3 DNA follows: TGTGCCAGCAGCCCACCCGGTTACGAGCAGTACTTC. Filled out from reference TRBV7-2 and TRBJ2-7, the complete variable domain reads GAGVSQSPSNKVTEKGKDVELRCDPISGHTALYWYRQSLGQGLEFLIYFQGNSAPDKSGLPSDRFSAERTGGSVSTLTIQRTQQEDSAVYLCASSPPGYEQYFGPGTRLTVT.

The chain links TRBV7-9 to TRBJ1-1; 11 bases are shared with TRBD1. This CDR3 is built from 16 residues. The V and J ends lost 3 bases and 4 bases, in that order; junction bases with no gene match: 7. Germline assignment: CDR1 SEHNR and CDR2 FQNEAQ (reference sequence). This chain's CDR3 is CASSLTGTGGLTEAFF. DNA of the CDR3: TGTGCCAGCAGCTTGACAGGGACAGGGGGTCTCACTGAAGCTTTCTTT. The complete variable domain, with remaining parts taken from reference TRBV7-9 and TRBJ1-1, reads DTGVSQNPRHKITKRGQNVTFRCDPISEHNRLYWYRQTLGQGPEFLTYFQNEAQLEKSRLLSDRFSAERPKGSFSTLEIQRTEQGDSAMYLCASSLTGTGGLTEAFFGQGTRLTVV.

V gene TRBV7-6 combines with J gene TRBJ1-5; 8 nucleotides line up with TRBD1. The V gene end was trimmed by 5 bases and the J gene end by 5 bases; junction bases not matched to a gene: 5. This CDR3 is built from 14 residues. Per germline, CDR1 SGHVS and CDR2 FNYEAQ. CDR3 sequence: CASSPDRADQPQHF. The DNA for the CDR3 is TGTGCCAGCAGCCCGGACAGGGCGGATCAGCCCCAGCATTTT.

This clonotype was seen more than once but under ten times. V usage is TRBV10-3 and J usage is TRBJ2-3; 9 bases are shared with TRBD2. CDR3 size: 19 residues. Germline trimming cut 7 bases from V and 3 bases from J; bases unmatched to any gene: 20. The germline CDR1 and CDR2 sequences are ENHRY and SYGVKD. In nucleotides, the CDR3 is TGTGCCATCAAAATCGCAGAAGCGGGGGGATCCCCAGAAACAGATACGCAGTATTTT. Its protein product is CAIKIAEAGGSPETDTQYF.

This clonotype has more than one count but fewer than ten. The chain is built from TRBV29-1 and TRBJ2-7; 10 bases align to TRBD1. Looked up from germline, CDR1 is SQVTM and CDR2 is ANQGSEA. Trimming removed 6 bases from V and 3 bases from J; junction bases left unmatched: 5. The CDR3 is 13 amino acids. The CDR3 DNA sequence: TGCAGCGTGGGGACAGGGGCGTACTACGAGCAGTACTTC. Protein product: CSVGTGAYYEQYF.

The sample holds many counts of this clonotype. This chain connects TRBV7-2 to TRBJ1-2, with D unresolved. Trimming took off 4 bases at V and 11 bases at J, with 11 bases between the two ends. The germline V gene encodes CDR1 SGHTA and CDR2 FQGNSA. The CDR3 is made up of 11 amino acids. The CDR3, as DNA: TGTGCCAGCAGCTCCAGCGGAGGGTACACCTTC. It is translated as CASSSSGGYTF.

A few counts support this clonotype. The chain uses TRBV7-8 and TRBJ1-2; 10 nucleotides line up with TRBD1. J was trimmed by 0 bases and V by 5 bases; bases with no gene match: 9. Germline loops: CDR1 SGHVS, CDR2 FQNEAQ. The CDR3 runs 17 residues. CDR3 coding DNA: TGTGCCAGCAGCATGTCCGGGACAGGGGCATCTAACTATGGCTACACCTTC. Residues: CASSMSGTGASNYGYTF.

The CDR3 sequence is CASTLGQGEAGELFF. CDR3 nucleotides: TGTGCCAGCACCCTCGGGCAGGGCGAGGCCGGGGAGCTGTTTTTT. The V call is TRBV12-3 or TRBV12-4, the J call TRBJ2-2, with D tentatively TRBD1 (5 bases). The CDR3 runs to 15 residues. The V and J ends lost 7 bases and 6 bases respectively, with 18 bases between them.

The rearrangement uses TRBV12-3 or TRBV12-4 and TRBJ1-1; 9 bases line up with TRBD1. This CDR3 is 14 amino acids long. After removal of 6 bases from V and 4 bases from J, the junction contained 6 bases not matched to a gene. Here the CDR3 reads CASSPGQGLTEAFF. The CDR3 region has the DNA TGTGCCAGCAGCCCGGGACAGGGTCTCACTGAAGCTTTCTTT.

This clonotype came up many times. The V call is TRBV2, the J call TRBJ2-7, with 8 bases lining up with TRBD1. In germline, CDR1 is SNHLY, CDR2 FYNNEI. V was pared by 0 bases and J by 5 bases, with 6 bases of the junction left unmatched. This CDR3 region has 15 residues. CDR3 sequence reads: CASSEAVQGGNEQYF. CDR3 coding DNA: TGTGCCAGCAGTGAAGCGGTACAGGGGGGCAACGAGCAGTACTTC.

This clonotype was counted a few times. The V gene is TRBV7-8, the J gene TRBJ2-3, with a tentative D call TRBD1 (8 bases). Germline CDR1 reads SGHVS; CDR2 reads FQNEAQ. This CDR3 comprises 16 residues. V was shortened by 6 bases and J by 6 bases, with 22 bases between the two germline ends. This chain's CDR3 is CASSLRGYRGTDTQYF. The CDR3 DNA follows: TGTGCCAGCAGTTTGCGGGGGTACAGGGGGACCGATACGCAGTATTTT.

This clonotype was seen a few times. The V call is TRBV29-1, the J call TRBJ1-1; a possible D gene is TRBD1 (6 bases). This CDR3 region has 14 residues. The V gene lost 3 bases and the J gene lost 7 bases, with 18 bases spanning the gap. Germline CDR1 is SQVTM and CDR2 is ANQGSEA. The CDR3 DNA reads as TGCAGCGTTGAGGGGGAGGGGGGCCTTGATGAAGCTTTCTTT. Translated: CSVEGEGGLDEAFF.

This clonotype was found a few times. The chain has TRBV12-3 or TRBV12-4 and TRBJ2-3; 8 bases align to TRBD2. This CDR3 is built from 16 residues. The J segment lost 2 bases and the V segment lost 6 bases, leaving 10 bases of the junction unmatched. The CDR3 loop reads CASRVGLAGYTDTQYF. The CDR3 DNA sequence: TGTGCCAGCAGGGTAGGACTAGCAGGGTACACAGATACGCAGTATTTT.

This clonotype was observed a few times. V and J are TRBV12-3 or TRBV12-4 and TRBJ1-4; perhaps TRBD1 as D (5 bases). Trimming took off 6 bases at V and 8 bases at J, with 13 bases between the two ends. There are 13 residues in the CDR3. The CDR3 sequence: CASSSGLLEKLFF. In DNA, the CDR3 is TGTGCCAGCAGCTCGGGACTCCTCGAAAAACTGTTTTTT.

This clonotype was counted ten times or more. This rearrangement joins TRBV7-9 to TRBJ2-2; D is undetermined. This CDR3 comprises 11 residues. Germline-derived CDR1 and CDR2 are SEHNR and FQNEAQ (reference sequence). Trimming shortened V by 2 bases and J by 6 bases, and 1 base separated the two germline ends. For the CDR3, the DNA is TGTGCCAGCAGCTTATCCGGGGAGCTGTTTTTT. Translation gives CASSLSGELFF.

J is TRBJ2-7 and V is TRBV12-3 or TRBV12-4; the D is unclear. V lost 5 bases, J lost 5 bases, and 13 bases lay in between. This CDR3 contains 13 residues. CDR3 residues: CASSGGGVNEQYF. The CDR3 DNA reads TGTGCCAGCAGTGGCGGCGGAGTCAACGAGCAGTACTTC.

The chain links TRBV7-6 to TRBJ2-7; the D gene is possibly TRBD2 (7 bases). The V and J ends lost 2 bases and 5 bases respectively, with 13 bases between them. The CDR3 extends over 14 amino acids. Germline lookup yields CDR1 SGHVS and CDR2 FNYEAQ. Written as DNA, the CDR3 is TGTGCCAGCAGCTTATACGGGGGGCAGGACGAGCAGTACTTC. Amino acid sequence: CASSLYGGQDEQYF.

The chain uses TRBV12-3 or TRBV12-4 and TRBJ2-3, with 7 bases aligning to TRBD1. V shed 8 bases and J 4 bases; nucleotides not matched to a gene: 12. The CDR3 covers 15 residues. The DNA of the CDR3 is TGTGCCAGCTCAAACACAGGGGTACGGGCAGATACGCAGTATTTT. Translated, it gives CASSNTGVRADTQYF.

The rearrangement uses TRBV7-2 and TRBJ2-3, with 10 bases aligning to TRBD2. The CDR3 consists of 17 residues. V trimming: 2 bases; J trimming: 1 base; junction bases outside the gene matches: 6. Germline V gene lookup returns CDR1 SGHTA and CDR2 FQGNSA. This CDR3 is CASSLLAGDWGTDTQYF. In DNA form, the CDR3 reads TGTGCCAGCAGCTTACTAGCGGGGGACTGGGGCACAGATACGCAGTATTTT.

The rearrangement joins TRBV12-3 or TRBV12-4 to TRBJ1-1; D remains ambiguous. There are 11 residues in the CDR3. Trimming removed 0 bases from V and 8 bases from J, with 4 bases in between. The CDR3 loop reads CASSLASEAFF. DNA of the CDR3: TGTGCCAGCAGTTTAGCCTCCGAAGCTTTCTTT.

A few counts support this clonotype. This rearrangement joins TRBV4-1 to TRBJ1-4; tentative D call: TRBD1 (6 bases). The V and J ends lost 1 base and 0 bases respectively, with 18 bases between them. Germline lookup yields CDR1 MGHRA and CDR2 YSYEKL. CDR3 length equals 19 residues. CDR3 amino acids: CASSQVGATHLATNEKLFF. The CDR3 nucleotides are TGCGCCAGCAGCCAAGTGGGGGCAACACACCTTGCAACTAATGAAAAACTGTTTTTT.

This clonotype showed up many times. This chain uses TRBV7-8 with TRBJ2-5, with D possibly matching TRBD1 (6 bases). The CDR3 loop spans 14 amino acids. From germline, CDR1 is SGHVS and CDR2 FQNEAQ. V lost 3 bases, J lost 3 bases, and 11 bases lay in between. Here the CDR3 reads CASSFDRSEETQYF. DNA of the CDR3: TGTGCCAGCAGCTTCGACAGGAGCGAAGAGACCCAGTACTTC.

The rearrangement joins TRBV2 to TRBJ1-1; no clear D gene. Trimming pared 6 bases from V and 3 bases from J, leaving 14 bases between. This CDR3 is built from 14 residues. Germline CDR1 is SNHLY and CDR2 is FYNNEI. CDR3 region: CASSPWFGDTEAFF. CDR3 DNA sequence: TGTGCCAGCAGCCCCTGGTTTGGAGACACTGAAGCTTTCTTT.

The chain employs TRBV29-1 and TRBJ2-2; D may correspond to TRBD1 or TRBD2 (6 bases each). Germline CDR1 reads SQVTM; CDR2 reads ANQGSEA. The CDR3 has 14 amino acids. Trimming pared 4 bases from V and 6 bases from J, leaving 15 bases between. DNA for the CDR3: TGCAGCGTTGGGGGACGGGGGCCGGCCGGGGAGCTGTTTTTT. Amino acid sequence: CSVGGRGPAGELFF.

V is TRBV7-9 and J is TRBJ2-4; D is uncertain. V was shortened by 4 bases and J by 0 bases, with 13 bases between the two germline ends. The germline V gene has CDR1 SEHNR and CDR2 FQNEAQ (reference sequence). The CDR3 length is 16 residues. The CDR3 region has the DNA TGTGCCAGCAGCTCCTTAGTAAGGAAAGCCAAAAACATTCAGTACTTC. Protein sequence: CASSSLVRKAKNIQYF.